Below are 17 T cell receptor beta chains sequenced from a single sample in a study of blood T cell repertoires in COVID-19. Profiled with immunoSEQ multiplex PCR; TCRdb holds only in-frame clones, not every one. The data show some 300,000 clones, roughly 90% seen once. Sequencing was done on a sample of PBMCs or T cells enriched from blood (not recorded which). Receptors were obtained from a woman younger than 45 who had been exposed to COVID-19.

This clone was detected a few times. This sequence joins TRBV7-2 and TRBJ1-2; D is unclear. Germline CDR1 reads SGHTA; CDR2 reads FQGNSA. V lost 4 bases and J lost 8, with 14 bases in between. This CDR3 comprises 13 residues. CDR3 sequence (DNA): TGTGCCAGCAGCTCTAACGACCGAGGGGGCTACACCTTC. Protein: CASSSNDRGGYTF.

The V gene is TRBV27, the J gene TRBJ2-1, with D possibly being TRBD2 (5 bases). Germline V CDR1 and CDR2: MNHEY, SMNVEV (reference sequence). This CDR3 has 12 amino acids. V lost 6 bases and J lost 6, with 9 bases in between. The CDR3, as DNA: TGTGCCAGCAGCCTCGGAGGCAATGAGCAGTTCTTC. Amino acid sequence: CASSLGGNEQFF.

This chain uses TRBV3-1 (or the pseudogene TRBV3-2) with TRBJ1-3; D not resolved. V lost 4 bases, J lost 2 bases, and 9 bases lay in between. Germline V gives CDR1 LGHDT, CDR2 YNNKEL (reference sequence). The CDR3 spans 14 residues. CDR3 sequence: CASSRRGTGNTIYF. The DNA of the CDR3 is TGTGCCAGCAGCCGGAGAGGGACTGGAAACACCATATATTTT.

This clone was counted a few times. This chain uses TRBV28 with TRBJ1-5, with D hard to call. The germline CDR1 and CDR2 sequences are MDHEN and SYDVKM. The CDR3 totals 11 residues. Trimming took off 7 bases at V and 6 bases at J, with 7 bases between the two ends. The CDR3 DNA sequence: TGTGCCAGCACGAGTAGTCAGCCCCAGCATTTT. Translation: CASTSSQPQHF.

V gene TRBV7-2 combines with J gene TRBJ2-2; D uncertain. The CDR3 runs 17 residues. V lost 3 bases to trimming and J lost 6 bases, with 20 bases between them. Germline V gene data show CDR1 as SGHTA and CDR2 as FQGNSA. The CDR3 loop is CASSFTPTRRGSGELFF. The CDR3 nucleotides read TGTGCCAGCAGCTTTACTCCGACCCGGAGAGGTTCCGGGGAGCTGTTTTTT.

The V gene is TRBV15, the J gene TRBJ2-2, with no clear D. Germline-derived CDR1 and CDR2 are LNHNV and YYDKDF (reference sequence). With 6 bases removed from V and 1 base from J, the gap between germline ends came to 12 bases. There are 15 residues in the CDR3. CDR3 protein: CATRRLGRNTGELFF. For the CDR3, the DNA is TGTGCCACCAGAAGACTGGGCAGGAACACCGGGGAGCTGTTTTTT. The full variable domain, in which reference TRBV15 and TRBJ2-2 provide the parts outside the CDR3, is DAMVIQNPRYQVTQFGKPVTLSCSQTLNHNVMYWYQQKSSQAPKLLFHYYDKDFNNEADTPDNFQSRRPNTSFCFLDIRSPGLGDTAMYLCATRRLGRNTGELFFGEGSRLTVL.

The chain couples TRBV2 to TRBJ1-1, with a possible D match to TRBD1 (6 bases). This CDR3 spans 13 amino acids. CDR1 and CDR2 (germline): SNHLY, FYNNEI. V shed 6 bases and J shed 4 bases, with 12 bases lying between them. The CDR3: CASSSGQTTEAFF. CDR3 in DNA: TGTGCCAGCAGCTCGGGACAAACCACTGAAGCTTTCTTT.

The J gene is TRBJ1-1, the V gene TRBV7-9; TRBD1 might be the D (5 bases). Germline loops: CDR1 SEHNR, CDR2 FQNEAQ (reference sequence). CDR3 length equals 16 residues. Trimming left V 7 bases short and J 0 bases short, with 18 bases between. This chain's CDR3 is CASNLSGQGMNTEAFF. CDR3 nucleotides: TGTGCCAGCAACCTTTCTGGGCAGGGAATGAACACTGAAGCTTTCTTT.

The chain uses TRBV5-1 and TRBJ1-1, with 8 positions matching TRBD1. V was clipped by 2 bases and J by 4 bases; unmatched bases: 4. The CDR3 totals 14 residues. CDR1 is SGHRS, CDR2 YFSETQ, per germline. CDR3: CASSLNRGITEAFF. The CDR3 DNA reads as TGCGCCAGCAGCTTAAACAGGGGGATCACTGAAGCTTTCTTT.

V gene TRBV5-1 combines with J gene TRBJ1-6, with 7 bases matching TRBD1. In germline, CDR1 is SGHRS, CDR2 YFSETQ. V was clipped by 4 bases and J by 9 bases; unmatched bases: 4. This CDR3 has 13 amino acids. The CDR3 DNA follows: TGCGCCAGCAGCCCGGACAGGAGTTCACCCCTCCACTTT. This gives the protein CASSPDRSSPLHF.

The rearrangement links TRBV4-1 to TRBJ2-1, with 7 bases aligning to TRBD2. This CDR3 contains 17 residues. Per the germline V gene, CDR1 is MGHRA and CDR2 is YSYEKL. The trim removed 0 bases at V and 3 bases at J, leaving 8 bases unmatched. In DNA, the CDR3 is TGCGCCAGCAGCCAAGACGTTAGGGCTAGCGGCTACAATGAGCAGTTCTTC. It encodes CASSQDVRASGYNEQFF.

The rearrangement uses TRBV4-2 and TRBJ2-2; no definite D call. V was pared by 0 bases and J by 5 bases, with 7 bases between. CDR3 length: 14 residues. Germline CDR1 reads LGHNA; CDR2 reads YNFKEQ. The CDR3 DNA reads as TGTGCCAGCAGCCAAGATTTAAAAACCGGGGAGCTGTTTTTT. It yields the protein CASSQDLKTGELFF.

As DNA, the CDR3 is TGTGCCAGCAGGGGCGTTTCCTACGAGCAGTACTTC. This sequence encodes CASRGVSYEQYF. The chain joins TRBV2 to TRBJ2-7; D gene unclear. The CDR3 loop spans 12 amino acids. With 6 bases removed from V and 1 base from J, the gap between germline ends came to 7 bases. Germline CDR1 SNHLY, CDR2 FYNNEI.

V gene TRBV2 combines with J gene TRBJ2-1; 9 nucleotides match TRBD2. Germline V lookup: CDR1 SNHLY, CDR2 FYNNEI. Trimming at V came to 6 bases and at J to 5 bases, leaving 8 bases not matched to a gene. This CDR3 is built from 15 residues. The CDR3 DNA sequence: TGTGCCAGCAGCCCCTCAGCGGGGGGTAACAATGAGCAGTTCTTC. Amino acids: CASSPSAGGNNEQFF.

CDR3: CASSPRGGDSYEQYF. The DNA for the CDR3 is TGTGCCAGCTCACCACGGGGGGGAGACTCCTACGAGCAGTACTTC. This sequence joins TRBV18 and TRBJ2-7, with TRBD2 matching 7 bases. The CDR3 is 15 residues long. Germline trimming cut 1 base from V and 0 bases from J; bases unmatched to any gene: 3. Germline values: CDR1 KGHSH, CDR2 LQKENI.

The chain recombines TRBV27 with TRBJ2-3; 9 bases fit TRBD2. The ends lost 4 bases at V and 6 bases at J; junction bases unmatched: 14. Germline CDR1 and CDR2: MNHEY and SMNVEV (reference sequence). This CDR3 is 17 amino acids long. CDR3 sequence: CASSSRTSAERFDTQYF. CDR3 coding DNA: TGTGCCAGCAGTTCTAGGACTAGCGCGGAACGTTTCGATACGCAGTATTTT.

The chain combines TRBV5-1 with TRBJ1-2; the D gene is possibly TRBD1 (6 bases). Deletions cut 3 bases from V and 8 bases from J, with 17 bases between. The length of the CDR3 is 14 residues. CDR1 is SGHRS and CDR2 is YFSETQ in the germline V gene. The CDR3 protein is CASSSSGGGKGYTF. The CDR3 DNA is TGCGCCAGCAGCTCGTCGGGGGGCGGAAAAGGCTACACCTTC.